Below are 5 T cell receptor beta chains sequenced from a single sample in a study of CD8 T cells in Susac syndrome. Reverse transcription of roughly 0.5 to 1 ug RNA used random hexamers. TCRdb re-called the immunoSEQ multiplex PCR reads through MiXCR, storing one row per CDR3 protein. The sample holds around 180,000 distinct CDR3 sequences; roughly 94% are singletons and the top ten take 0.12%. Sequences were obtained from CD4+ T cells from PBMCs. The receptors originated from a human donor with Susac syndrome.

This chain connects TRBV4-2 to TRBJ2-7, with TRBD2 identical over 13 bases. This CDR3 is 17 amino acids long. With 1 base clipped from V and 4 bases from J, the junction kept 7 bases outside the gene matches. Germline CDR1 LGHNA, CDR2 YNFKEQ. The chain's CDR3 is CASSQGLAGGPGYEQYF. CDR3 nucleotides: TGTGCCAGCAGCCAAGGACTAGCGGGGGGCCCGGGGTACGAGCAGTACTTC.

The chain links TRBV5-4 to TRBJ1-6, with 7 bases fitting TRBD1. The length of the CDR3 is 17 residues. Germline V lookup: CDR1 SGHNT, CDR2 YYREEE (reference sequence). Losses at the gene ends were 4 bases for V and 6 bases for J; bases not matched to a gene: 13. CDR3 DNA: TGTGCCAGCAGCACGAATCCCCGGGACAGCCTTAATTCACCCCTCCACTTT. Its protein product is CASSTNPRDSLNSPLHF.

The chain is built from TRBV12-3 or TRBV12-4 and TRBJ1-1; D is ambiguous. This CDR3 has 11 amino acids. The ends were cut back, 1 base at V and 8 bases at J, with 5 bases in the middle. For the CDR3, the DNA is TGTGCCAGCAGTTTAGGAAGGGAAGCTTTCTTT. Protein product: CASSLGREAFF.

As to this clonotype: An end of the junction differs from the germline gene, which may be a read error. The V gene is TRBV7-8, the J gene TRBJ2-1, with 8 bases fitting TRBD1. The germline V gene has CDR1 SGHVS and CDR2 FQNEAQ. The CDR3 spans 15 residues. This CDR3 reads CASSLASGGYDEQFF. Here the CDR3 DNA reads TGTGCCAGCAGCTTAGCCTCAGGGGGCTACGATGAGCAGTTCTTC.

This clonotype was counted a single time. The CDR3 reads CASSLRQTNIQYF. CDR3 sequence (DNA): TGTGCCAGCAGCTTAAGGCAGACAAACATTCAGTACTTC. V and J are TRBV7-2 and TRBJ2-4; D unclear. The CDR3 runs to 13 residues. Germline assignment: CDR1 SGHTA and CDR2 FQGNSA. Trimming took 2 bases from V and 6 from J, leaving 8 bases between them.